A selection of T cell receptor beta chains follows, all from one sample in a study of human CD8 memory T cell subsets. TCRdb reprocessed the 5' RACE reads and reports one entry per CDR3 protein, with no DNA. The sample has fewer than 9,500 distinct CDR3 sequences. The sequenced sample consisted of CD8+ T cells from PBMCs. Source of these receptors: a human donor in good health. The CDR3 runs from the conserved cysteine through the conserved F or W. The order of the fields is J gene, V gene, clone size, CDR3 protein. Clone size is shown for a subset of rows, as once, few, many or a class of expanded clone.

j_gene: TRBJ2-7; v_gene: TRBV10-3; abundance: large; CDR3aa: CAISTQTGGNNEQYF
j_gene: TRBJ1-2; v_gene: TRBV29-1; abundance: medium-sized; CDR3aa: CSAGPEGLYGYTF
j_gene: TRBJ1-2; v_gene: TRBV29-1; abundance: medium-sized; CDR3aa: CSVGPGEAYGYTF
j_gene: TRBJ2-1; v_gene: TRBV4-2; abundance: NA; CDR3aa: CASSQVQGARNEQFF
j_gene: TRBJ2-1; v_gene: TRBV7-6; abundance: medium-sized; CDR3aa: CASSRNSGTSGTYNEQFF
j_gene: TRBJ1-2; v_gene: TRBV12-3/TRBV12-4; abundance: NA; CDR3aa: CASSPQGNYGYTF
j_gene: TRBJ2-1; v_gene: TRBV5-6; abundance: NA; CDR3aa: CASSLDSGSYNEQFF
j_gene: TRBJ2-5; v_gene: TRBV6-2/TRBV6-3; abundance: NA; CDR3aa: CASSYLAEPPGETQYF
j_gene: TRBJ2-3; v_gene: TRBV14; abundance: NA; CDR3aa: CASSGSTSGIRRDTQYF
j_gene: TRBJ2-5; v_gene: TRBV12-3/TRBV12-4; abundance: NA; CDR3aa: CASSFGGRETQYF
j_gene: TRBJ1-3; v_gene: TRBV7-6; abundance: NA; CDR3aa: CASSRNRGSSGNTIYF
j_gene: TRBJ2-3; v_gene: TRBV11-2; abundance: NA; CDR3aa: CASSVGRGGGPDTDTQYF
j_gene: TRBJ1-5; v_gene: TRBV6-2/TRBV6-3; abundance: NA; CDR3aa: CASSMTGENQPQHF
j_gene: TRBJ1-2; v_gene: TRBV2; abundance: NA; CDR3aa: CASSEAGGAAGYGYTF
j_gene: TRBJ2-1; v_gene: TRBV2; abundance: NA; CDR3aa: CASMPSSGYHEQFF
j_gene: TRBJ2-2; v_gene: TRBV12-3/TRBV12-4; abundance: NA; CDR3aa: CASSLVQGGSTGELFF
j_gene: TRBJ2-2; v_gene: TRBV11-2; abundance: NA; CDR3aa: CASARRGNTGELFF
j_gene: TRBJ2-1; v_gene: TRBV7-9; abundance: NA; CDR3aa: CASSPWVEVGYNEQFF
j_gene: TRBJ2-5; v_gene: TRBV12-3/TRBV12-4; abundance: medium-sized; CDR3aa: CASSWAGELGETQYF
j_gene: TRBJ2-1; v_gene: TRBV9; abundance: NA; CDR3aa: CASSVGQYNEQFF
j_gene: TRBJ2-7; v_gene: TRBV7-2; abundance: medium-sized; CDR3aa: CASSLSQGFYEQYF
j_gene: TRBJ2-2; v_gene: TRBV10-3; abundance: NA; CDR3aa: CAISEPSPGWGGELFF
j_gene: TRBJ2-1; v_gene: TRBV6-4; abundance: NA; CDR3aa: CASSASQGAVDEQFF
j_gene: TRBJ2-7; v_gene: TRBV24-1; abundance: NA; CDR3aa: CATSDETGITGQYF
j_gene: TRBJ2-3; v_gene: TRBV7-2; abundance: NA; CDR3aa: CASSSGTSVIPSTDTQYF
j_gene: TRBJ2-7; v_gene: TRBV4-1; abundance: NA; CDR3aa: CASSQDGAGSYEQYF
j_gene: TRBJ2-7; v_gene: TRBV28; abundance: NA; CDR3aa: CASSLPEDSSYEQYF
j_gene: TRBJ1-5; v_gene: TRBV28; abundance: NA; CDR3aa: CASSPRQGGQPQHF
j_gene: TRBJ2-7; v_gene: TRBV6-2/TRBV6-3; abundance: medium-sized; CDR3aa: CASSLLAGAYEQYF
j_gene: TRBJ2-5; v_gene: TRBV28; abundance: NA; CDR3aa: CASSLTPGQVLQETQYF
j_gene: TRBJ2-1; v_gene: TRBV7-8; abundance: NA; CDR3aa: CASSWGAYNEQFF
j_gene: TRBJ2-7; v_gene: TRBV7-6; abundance: medium-sized; CDR3aa: CASSIRRDSAYEQYF
j_gene: TRBJ2-3; v_gene: TRBV13; abundance: NA; CDR3aa: CASSLLGAQDTQYF
j_gene: TRBJ2-1; v_gene: TRBV2; abundance: NA; CDR3aa: CASSEFRLVSSYNEQFF
j_gene: TRBJ2-1; v_gene: TRBV15; abundance: medium-sized; CDR3aa: CATSIPLDSSSYNEQFF
j_gene: TRBJ2-7; v_gene: TRBV7-9; abundance: NA; CDR3aa: CASSFPASGNEQYF
j_gene: TRBJ2-1; v_gene: TRBV4-3; abundance: NA; CDR3aa: CASSQGVGHNNNEQFF